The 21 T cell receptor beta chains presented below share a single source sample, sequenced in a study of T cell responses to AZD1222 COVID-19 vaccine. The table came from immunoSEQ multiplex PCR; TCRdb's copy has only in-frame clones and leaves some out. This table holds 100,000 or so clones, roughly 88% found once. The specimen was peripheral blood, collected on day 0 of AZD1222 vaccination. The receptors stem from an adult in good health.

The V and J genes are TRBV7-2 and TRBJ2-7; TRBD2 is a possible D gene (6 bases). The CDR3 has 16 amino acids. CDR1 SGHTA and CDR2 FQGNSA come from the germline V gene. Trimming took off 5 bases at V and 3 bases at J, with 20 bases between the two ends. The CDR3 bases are TGTGCCAGCAGCGGAGGGGTGCCGGGAGAGGGCTACGAGCAGTACTTC. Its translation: CASSGGVPGEGYEQYF.

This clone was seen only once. CDR3: CAADSGGYGEQFF. CDR3 DNA: TGTGCCGCGGATAGCGGGGGGTACGGCGAGCAGTTCTTC. The gene calls are TRBV10-3 and TRBJ2-1; 10 bases are shared with TRBD2. Germline CDR1 reads ENHRY; CDR2 reads SYGVKD. This CDR3 has 13 amino acids. J was trimmed by 10 bases and V by 11 bases; bases with no gene match: 11.

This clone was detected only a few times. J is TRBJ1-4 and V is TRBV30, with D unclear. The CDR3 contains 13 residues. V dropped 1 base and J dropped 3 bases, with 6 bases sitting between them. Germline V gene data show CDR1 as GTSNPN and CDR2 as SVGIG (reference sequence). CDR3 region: CAWSANSNEKLFF. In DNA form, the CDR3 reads TGTGCCTGGAGTGCGAACTCTAATGAAAAACTGTTTTTT.

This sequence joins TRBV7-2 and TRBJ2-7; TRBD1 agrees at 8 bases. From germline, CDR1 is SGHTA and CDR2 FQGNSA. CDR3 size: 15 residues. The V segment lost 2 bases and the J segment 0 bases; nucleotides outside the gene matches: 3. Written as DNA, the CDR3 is TGTGCCAGCAGCTTAAAAGGGACAGGCTCCTACGAGCAGTACTTC. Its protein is CASSLKGTGSYEQYF.

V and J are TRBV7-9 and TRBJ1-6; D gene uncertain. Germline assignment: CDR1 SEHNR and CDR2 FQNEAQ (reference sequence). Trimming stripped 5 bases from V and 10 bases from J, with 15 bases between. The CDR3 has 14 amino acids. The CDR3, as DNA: TGTGCCAGCAGCCCCCAGATGTCGGGATCACCCCTCCACTTT. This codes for CASSPQMSGSPLHF.

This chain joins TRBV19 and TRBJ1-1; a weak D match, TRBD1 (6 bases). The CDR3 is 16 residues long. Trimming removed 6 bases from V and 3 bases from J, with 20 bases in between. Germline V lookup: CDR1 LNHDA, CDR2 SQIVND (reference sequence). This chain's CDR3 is CASRRTAPGVDTEAFF. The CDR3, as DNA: TGTGCCAGTAGGAGGACAGCCCCAGGTGTAGACACTGAAGCTTTCTTT. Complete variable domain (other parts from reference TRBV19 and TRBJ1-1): DGGITQSPKYLFRKEGQNVTLSCEQNLNHDAMYWYRQDPGQGLRLIYYSQIVNDFQKGDIAEGYSVSREKKESFPLTVTSAQKNPTAFYLCASRRTAPGVDTEAFFGQGTRLTVV.

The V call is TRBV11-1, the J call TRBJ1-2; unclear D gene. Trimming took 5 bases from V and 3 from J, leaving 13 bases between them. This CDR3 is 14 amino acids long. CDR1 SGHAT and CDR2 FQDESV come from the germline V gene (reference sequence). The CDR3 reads CASSRPGLYYGYTF. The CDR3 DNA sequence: TGTGCCAGCAGCCGTCCAGGACTTTACTATGGCTACACCTTC. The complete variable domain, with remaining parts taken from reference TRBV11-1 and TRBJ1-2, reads EAEVAQSPRYKITEKSQAVAFWCDPISGHATLYWYRQILGQGPELLVQFQDESVVDDSQLPKDRFSAERLKGVDSTLKIQPAELGDSAMYLCASSRPGLYYGYTFGSGTRLTVV.

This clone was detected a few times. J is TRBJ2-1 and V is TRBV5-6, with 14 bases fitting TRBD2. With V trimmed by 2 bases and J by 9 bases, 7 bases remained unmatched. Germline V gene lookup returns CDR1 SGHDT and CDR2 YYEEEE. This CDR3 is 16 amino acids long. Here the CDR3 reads CASSLPGLAGGVEQFF. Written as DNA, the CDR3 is TGTGCCAGCAGCTTACCAGGACTAGCGGGGGGCGTTGAGCAGTTCTTC.

CDR3 coding DNA: TGTGCCTGGAGCAATCGAGGGGGACAATATCAGCCCCAGCATTTT. The encoded protein is CAWSNRGGQYQPQHF. The V call is TRBV30, the J call TRBJ1-5, with a tentative D call TRBD1 (6 bases). Per the germline V gene, CDR1 is GTSNPN and CDR2 is SVGIG (reference sequence). CDR3 length equals 15 residues. V lost 3 bases, J lost 5 bases, and 17 bases lay in between.

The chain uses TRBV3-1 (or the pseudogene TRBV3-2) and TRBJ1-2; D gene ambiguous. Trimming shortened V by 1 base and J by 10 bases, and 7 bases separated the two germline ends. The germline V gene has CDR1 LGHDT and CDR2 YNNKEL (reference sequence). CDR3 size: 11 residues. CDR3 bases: TGTGCCAGCAGCCAAGTCCAGCTCTACACCTTC. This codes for CASSQVQLYTF.

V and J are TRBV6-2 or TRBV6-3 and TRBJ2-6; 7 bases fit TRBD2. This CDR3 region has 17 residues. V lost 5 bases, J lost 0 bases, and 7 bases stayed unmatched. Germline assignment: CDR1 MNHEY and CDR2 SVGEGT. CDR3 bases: TGTGCCAGCAGTCGTGTAGCGGGCCCCTCTGGGGCCAACGTCCTGACTTTC. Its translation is CASSRVAGPSGANVLTF.

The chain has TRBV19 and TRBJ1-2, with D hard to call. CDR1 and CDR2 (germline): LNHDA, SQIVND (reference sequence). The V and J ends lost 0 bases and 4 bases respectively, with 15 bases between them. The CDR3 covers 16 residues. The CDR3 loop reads CASSIDHGRRPYGYTF. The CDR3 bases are TGTGCCAGTAGTATAGATCATGGCAGGCGGCCCTATGGCTACACCTTC.

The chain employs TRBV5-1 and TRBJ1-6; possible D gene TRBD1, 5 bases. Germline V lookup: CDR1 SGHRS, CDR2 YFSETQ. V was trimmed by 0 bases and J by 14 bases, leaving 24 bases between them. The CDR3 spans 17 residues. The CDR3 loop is CASSLEGGQAPSRALHF. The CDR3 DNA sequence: TGCGCCAGCAGCTTGGAGGGTGGGCAGGCGCCATCCAGGGCCCTCCACTTT.

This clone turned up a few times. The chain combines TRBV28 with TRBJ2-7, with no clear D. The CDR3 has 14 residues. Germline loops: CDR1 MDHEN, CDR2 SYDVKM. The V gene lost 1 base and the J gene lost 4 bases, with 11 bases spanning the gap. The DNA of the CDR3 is TGTGCCAGCAGTTTATTCACCGGGCTGTACGAGCAGTACTTC. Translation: CASSLFTGLYEQYF.

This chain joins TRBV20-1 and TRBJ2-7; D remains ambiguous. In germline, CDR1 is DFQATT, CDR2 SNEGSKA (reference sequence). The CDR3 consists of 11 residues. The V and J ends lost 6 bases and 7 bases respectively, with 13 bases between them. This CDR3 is CSAPVLGEQYF. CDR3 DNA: TGCAGTGCCCCCGTCTTGGGAGAGCAGTACTTC.

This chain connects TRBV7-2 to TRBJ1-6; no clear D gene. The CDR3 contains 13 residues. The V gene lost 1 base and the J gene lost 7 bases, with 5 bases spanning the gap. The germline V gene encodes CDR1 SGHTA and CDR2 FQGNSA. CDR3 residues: CASSLGPNSPLHF. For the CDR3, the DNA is TGTGCCAGCAGCTTAGGGCCAAATTCACCCCTCCACTTT.

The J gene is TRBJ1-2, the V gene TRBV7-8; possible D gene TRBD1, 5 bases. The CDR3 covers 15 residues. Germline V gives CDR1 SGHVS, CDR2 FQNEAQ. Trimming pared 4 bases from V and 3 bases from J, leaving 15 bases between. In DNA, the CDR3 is TGTGCCAGCAGCTCGACCCCGGGACGTCACTATGGCTACACCTTC. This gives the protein CASSSTPGRHYGYTF.

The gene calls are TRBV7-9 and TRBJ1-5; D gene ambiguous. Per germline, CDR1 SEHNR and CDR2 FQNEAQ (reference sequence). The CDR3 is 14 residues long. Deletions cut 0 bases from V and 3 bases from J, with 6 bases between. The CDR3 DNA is TGTGCCAGCAGCTTAGCAGGGTCCAATCAGCCCCAGCATTTT. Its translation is CASSLAGSNQPQHF.

DNA of the CDR3: TGTGCCAGCAGCGTAGGGCACAGGGGGAATCAGCCCCAGCATTTT. It yields the protein CASSVGHRGNQPQHF. The gene calls are TRBV9 and TRBJ1-5, with 8 bases identical to TRBD1. The CDR3 is 15 residues long. V lost 0 bases to trimming and J lost 4 bases; unmatched junction nucleotides: 3. Germline CDR1 is SGDLS and CDR2 is YYNGEE.

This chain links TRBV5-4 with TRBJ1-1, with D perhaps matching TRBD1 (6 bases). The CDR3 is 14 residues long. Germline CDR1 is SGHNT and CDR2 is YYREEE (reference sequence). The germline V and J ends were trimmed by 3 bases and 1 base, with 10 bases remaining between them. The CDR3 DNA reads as TGTGCCAGCAGCTGGGAGGACAGGAACACTGAAGCTTTCTTT. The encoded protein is CASSWEDRNTEAFF.

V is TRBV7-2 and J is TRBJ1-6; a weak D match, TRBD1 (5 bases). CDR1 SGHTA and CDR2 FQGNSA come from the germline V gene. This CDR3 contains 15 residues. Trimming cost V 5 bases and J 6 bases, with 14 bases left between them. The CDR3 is CASSTRQTSNSPLHF. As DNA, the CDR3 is TGTGCCAGCAGCACTCGACAGACTTCTAATTCACCCCTCCACTTT. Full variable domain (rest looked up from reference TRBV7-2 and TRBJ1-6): GAGVSQSPSNKVTEKGKDVELRCDPISGHTALYWYRQSLGQGLEFLIYFQGNSAPDKSGLPSDRFSAERTGGSVSTLTIQRTQQEDSAVYLCASSTRQTSNSPLHFGNGTRLTVT.